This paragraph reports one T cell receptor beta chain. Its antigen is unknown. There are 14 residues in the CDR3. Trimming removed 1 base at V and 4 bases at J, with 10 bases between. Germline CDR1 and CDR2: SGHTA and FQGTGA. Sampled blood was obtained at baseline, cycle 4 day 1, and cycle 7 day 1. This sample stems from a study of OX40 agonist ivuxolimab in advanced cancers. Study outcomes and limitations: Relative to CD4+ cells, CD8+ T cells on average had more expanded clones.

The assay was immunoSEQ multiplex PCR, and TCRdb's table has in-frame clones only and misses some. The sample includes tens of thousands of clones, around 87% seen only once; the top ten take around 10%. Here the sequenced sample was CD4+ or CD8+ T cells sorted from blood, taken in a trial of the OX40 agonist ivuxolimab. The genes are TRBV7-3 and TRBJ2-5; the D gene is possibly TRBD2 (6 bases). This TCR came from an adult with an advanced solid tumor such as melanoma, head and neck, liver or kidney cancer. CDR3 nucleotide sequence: TGTGCCAGCAGCTTAATCGGAGGGGTAGAGACCCAGTACTTC. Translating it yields CASSLIGGVETQYF.